Listed below are T cell receptor beta chains from one sample, sequenced in a study of blood T cell repertoires in COVID-19. Profiled with immunoSEQ multiplex PCR; TCRdb holds only in-frame clones, not every one. Of about 350,000 clones in the sample, around 86% were seen once. Material for sequencing was peripheral blood. The receptors originated from a woman aged 45-65 years with COVID-19, enrolled during active disease. CDR3s include the opening cysteine and the closing phenylalanine or tryptophan. Each record gives: D gene, clone size, J gene, V gene, CDR3 DNA, CDR3 protein. D genes are given only for firm matches. Some rows mark clone size as missing; the rest say once, few, many or name a class of expanded clone.

.,.,TRBJ2-2,TRBV20-1,TGCAGTGCTAGTGGGGCACCGAACACCGGGGAGCTGTTTTTT,CSASGAPNTGELFF
.,.,TRBJ1-5,TRBV6-5,TGTGCCAGCAGTTACGAGCGGGCCCCAAATCAGCCCCAGCATTTT,CASSYERAPNQPQHF
.,.,TRBJ1-2,TRBV6-5,TGTGCCAACTCCGGGTTCTATGGCTACACCTTC,CANSGFYGYTF
TRBD1,.,TRBJ2-7,TRBV11-2,TGTGCCAGCAGTCCTTGGAGCGGGACAGGGTTCGACGAGCAGTACTTC,CASSPWSGTGFDEQYF
.,.,TRBJ2-6,TRBV3-1/TRBV3-2,TGTGCCAGCAGCCCCCCGGGCCAGGGAAGGACTGGGGCCAACGTCCTGACTTTC,CASSPPGQGRTGANVLTF
TRBD1,.,TRBJ1-2,TRBV6-2/TRBV6-3,TGTGCCAGCAGTTACTCTGACAGGGGGAACTATGGCTACACCTTC,CASSYSDRGNYGYTF
TRBD1,.,TRBJ1-5,TRBV7-2,TGTGCCAGCAGCGGACAGGCGTATAGCAATCAGCCCCAGCATTTT,CASSGQAYSNQPQHF
TRBD2,.,TRBJ2-1,TRBV5-1,TGCGCCAGCAGCACCCGACTAGCGGCTGGGCTTGAGCAGTTCTTC,CASSTRLAAGLEQFF
.,.,TRBJ1-3,TRBV24-1,TGTGCCACCAGTGATCCCAGGGGTCCCGGAAACACCATATATTTT,CATSDPRGPGNTIYF
.,.,TRBJ1-1,TRBV3-1/TRBV3-2,TGTGCCAGCAGCCAAGTCGGGGTCAGGGGACCGAACACTGAAGCTTTCTTT,CASSQVGVRGPNTEAFF
TRBD2,.,TRBJ2-1,TRBV7-3,TGTGCCAGCAGCCCAGCTAGCGGGCTCTACAATGAGCAGTTCTTC,CASSPASGLYNEQFF
.,.,TRBJ1-6,TRBV6-5,TGTGCCAGCAGTTACTCGACGCAGGGTAGATCACCCCTCCACTTT,CASSYSTQGRSPLHF
TRBD1,.,TRBJ1-4,TRBV18,TGTGCCAGCTCACCGGGACAGGTGCCGACGGGAGAAAAACTGTTTTTT,CASSPGQVPTGEKLFF
.,.,TRBJ2-3,TRBV18,TGTGCCAGCTCACCCCCCTGGGTCGCCAGGGAGGATCCAGATACGCAGTATTTT,CASSPPWVAREDPDTQYF
TRBD2,.,TRBJ2-5,TRBV19,TGTGCCAGTAGTATCCAGCGGGAGGGCCTAGCGAAAGAGACCCAGTACTTC,CASSIQREGLAKETQYF
TRBD1,.,TRBJ1-2,TRBV18,TGTGCCAGCTCACAAGGGACAGGGATCAGCTATGGCTACACCTTC,CASSQGTGISYGYTF
TRBD2,.,TRBJ2-7,TRBV11-2,TGTGCCAGCAGCTCCCGGACTAGCGGGAGATACGAGCAGTACTTC,CASSSRTSGRYEQYF
TRBD1,.,TRBJ2-3,TRBV6-6,TGTGCCAGCAGCCTGGGCAGGGGGAGCACAGATACGCAGTATTTT,CASSLGRGSTDTQYF
TRBD1,once,TRBJ1-2,TRBV2,TGTGCCAGCAGTGGGCAGGGGGCGCTCTATGGCTACACCTTC,CASSGQGALYGYTF
TRBD2,.,TRBJ2-7,TRBV5-1,TGCGCCAGCAGGACTAGCGGGAGCTACGAGCAGTACTTC,CASRTSGSYEQYF
TRBD1,once,TRBJ2-7,TRBV7-3,TGTGCCAGCAGCTTTTCCGGGACAGGTGACGAGCAGTACTTC,CASSFSGTGDEQYF
TRBD2,.,TRBJ2-7,TRBV4-2,TGTGCCAGCAGGCGAGGACTAGCGGGAGGCACCTACGAGCAGTACTTC,CASRRGLAGGTYEQYF
TRBD2,.,TRBJ2-5,TRBV4-2,TGTGCCAGCAGCCAAGGTTATGGGCGCGGGAGGCAAGGTGCTGAAGAGACCCAGTACTTC,CASSQGYGRGRQGAEETQYF
.,.,TRBJ2-3,TRBV6-6,TGTGCCAGCAGTTACCGGGGTACCCGCACAGATACGCAGTATTTT,CASSYRGTRTDTQYF
.,.,TRBJ1-6,TRBV7-8,TGTGCCAGCTTCCTTTCCCAGGGGTTAGATTCACCCCTCCACTTT,CASFLSQGLDSPLHF
TRBD2,few,TRBJ2-1,TRBV7-2,TGTGCCAGCAGCCCAGGGACTACATACAATGAGCAGTTCTTC,CASSPGTTYNEQFF
.,.,TRBJ2-2,TRBV3-1/TRBV3-2,TGTGCCAGCAGCCAAGTTTCCGGGAAGGGGGTGAACGGGGAGCTGTTTTTT,CASSQVSGKGVNGELFF
TRBD1,.,TRBJ2-7,TRBV7-6,TGTGCCAGCAGCTTAGGGACAGGGGGCAGCTCCTACGAGCAGTACTTC,CASSLGTGGSSYEQYF
.,.,TRBJ1-5,TRBV6-6,TGTGCCAGCAGTTACGGGGGCGTTAATCAGCCCCAGCATTTT,CASSYGGVNQPQHF
TRBD1,.,TRBJ2-2,TRBV18,TGTGCCAGCTGGAAGGGGGCCGACACCGGGGAGCTGTTTTTT,CASWKGADTGELFF
.,.,TRBJ1-1,TRBV3-1/TRBV3-2,TGTGCCAGCAGCCAAGGAGTAGTGAACACTGAAGCTTTCTTT,CASSQGVVNTEAFF
TRBD2,.,TRBJ2-1,TRBV30,TGTGCCTGGGTGGACAGGGGGACTAGCGGGAGGGCCCGCTCCTACAATGAGCAGTTCTTC,CAWVDRGTSGRARSYNEQFF
TRBD1,.,TRBJ1-3,TRBV9,TGTGCCAGCAGCGCCCGGACAGGGACAACTGGAAACACCATATATTTT,CASSARTGTTGNTIYF
.,.,TRBJ2-1,TRBV5-1,TGCGCCAGCAGCGGAGGGGTGGCTGACTACAATGAGCAGTTCTTC,CASSGGVADYNEQFF
.,.,TRBJ1-3,TRBV5-6,TGTGCCAGCAGCCAGCGAGGGAGGGGCCCAGCTGGAAACACCATATATTTT,CASSQRGRGPAGNTIYF
.,.,TRBJ1-4,TRBV4-1,TGCGCCAGCAGCCCACTAGGCGGGGTTCATGAAAAACTGTTTTTT,CASSPLGGVHEKLFF
TRBD2,.,TRBJ2-7,TRBV15,TGTGCCACCAGCAGAGTGCTAGCGGGAGCTTACTCCTACGAGCAGTACTTC,CATSRVLAGAYSYEQYF
TRBD2,once,TRBJ2-1,TRBV7-2,TGTGCCAGCAGCCGGACTAGCGGGAGGGCCATTGAGCAGTTCTTC,CASSRTSGRAIEQFF
TRBD1,.,TRBJ1-2,TRBV5-1,TGCGCCAGCAGCTCGGGGACAGTGCAAAACTATGGCTACACCTTC,CASSSGTVQNYGYTF
.,.,TRBJ1-6,TRBV27,TGTGCCAGCAGCCCCAGACGGGATCATTCTTCACCCCTCCACTTT,CASSPRRDHSSPLHF